This note documents a single T cell receptor (beta chain) sequence. The data derive from a study of blood T cell repertoires in COVID-19. Using immunoSEQ multiplex PCR, the repertoire was profiled, and TCRdb retains in-frame clones only, with some absent. The data show 400,000 or so clones, about 88% seen once. The TCR was taken from a woman in her thirties or forties with COVID-19, enrolled during active disease. Specimen: peripheral blood.

CDR3 sequence reads: CASSPWQGQETQYF. Here the CDR3 DNA reads TGTGCCAGCTCACCATGGCAGGGCCAAGAGACCCAGTACTTC. The gene calls are TRBV18 and TRBJ2-5; a weak D match, TRBD1 (5 bases). The V and J ends lost 2 bases and 1 base respectively, with 8 bases between them. Germline-derived CDR1 and CDR2 are KGHSH and LQKENI. The CDR3 extends over 14 amino acids.